This TCR beta chain appears in the sequencing data of a study of T and B cells in COVID-19 patients. Study summary: Critical illness requiring mechanical ventilation or extracorporeal membrane oxygenation affected about 60% of the 20 active-infection patients.

The CDR3 covers 17 residues. Trimming shortened V by 4 bases and J by 2 bases, and 17 bases separated the two germline ends. Multiplex PCR with BIOMED2 TRB-A/B primer pools amplified TRB rearrangements. One entry per CDR3 protein, called by TCRdb with MiXCR from the multiplex PCR reads. The table lists more than 13,000 distinct CDR3 sequences, about 30% of them singletons. Blood genomic DNA input for TRB amplification was roughly 220-500 ng. This clonotype was obtained from a human donor who had recovered from COVID-19. The material sequenced was blood. The chain has TRBV12-3 or TRBV12-4 and TRBJ1-4; D might be TRBD1 (6 bases). CDR3 region: CASSSPGQGTTNEKLFF. The CDR3 bases are TGTGCCAGCAGTTCGCCGGGACAAGGAACTACTAATGAAAAACTGTTTTTT.